Here is one T cell receptor (beta chain) with its context. Its target is unknown. Clones were read by immunoSEQ multiplex PCR, and TCRdb kept only the in-frame ones, dropping some. The sample has 140,000 or so clones, 87% seen once; the top ten hold roughly 4.5%. These data come from a study of cytomegalovirus exposure and HLA in healthy donors. Study information: The same platform was used for the approximately 110 validation repertoires and the approximately 670 first-cohort repertoires, a later analysis reported.

The CDR3 runs to 11 residues. The germline V gene has CDR1 MNHEY and CDR2 SVGAGI. V was cut by 8 bases and J by 1 base, with 6 bases left in between. Study results and caveats: Rarity characterized most TCR sequences, yet some public TCRs appeared in many donors. According to a subsequent analysis, TCR clusters from the first cohort were inclined to appear together in the roughly 120 validation repertoires. The listing of approximately 160 TCR beta chains classed them as cytomegalovirus-associated.

The sequence was obtained from a man aged 18 to 35 in good health and CMV-seropositive. Sequences were obtained from PBMCs. The chain recombines TRBV6-5 with TRBJ2-7; D perhaps matches TRBD2 (5 bases). Here the CDR3 reads CASGESYEQYF. DNA for the CDR3: TGTGCCAGCGGGGAGTCCTACGAGCAGTACTTC.